These 31 T cell receptor beta chains came from one sample sequenced in a study of CD4 T cells in relation to SARS-CoV-2 and coronaviruses. This table comes from immunoSEQ multiplex PCR, and its TCRdb copy is limited to in-frame clones, with some not included. The sample lists about 59,000 clones, roughly 89% seen once, with about 1.3% in the top ten. Before the COVID-19 pandemic, during about 2011-2018, CD4+ T cells were taken from unexposed donors. Input material: memory CD4+ T cells from PBMCs. These receptors all come from a human donor in good health.

This chain uses TRBV25-1 with TRBJ1-2; 7 nucleotides align to TRBD1. V shed 5 bases and J 8 bases; nucleotides not matched to a gene: 5. The length of the CDR3 is 12 residues. The V gene's germline CDR1 is MGHDK and CDR2 SYGVNS. The CDR3 bases are TGTGCCAGCAGTAAGGGGGCCGGAGGCTACACCTTC. Translating gives CASSKGAGGYTF.

The chain joins TRBV5-1 to TRBJ2-5; 11 positions agree with TRBD1. V dropped 3 bases and J dropped 4; count of bases not matched to a gene: 11. The germline gives CDR1 SGHRS, CDR2 YFSETQ. There are 17 residues in the CDR3. Written as DNA, the CDR3 is TGCGCCAGCAGCTCAACCTCCGGGACAGGGGGTTTAGAGACCCAGTACTTC. Its translation is CASSSTSGTGGLETQYF.

The chain is built from TRBV6-5 and TRBJ1-1, with D unclear. The CDR3 contains 14 residues. Trimming left V 0 bases short and J 7 bases short, with 12 bases between. Germline V lookup: CDR1 MNHEY, CDR2 SVGAGI. CDR3 loop: CASSYSKIGSEAFF. CDR3 nucleotides: TGTGCCAGCAGTTACTCGAAGATTGGGAGTGAAGCTTTCTTT.

This clone was picked up a small number of times. The V call is TRBV10-1, the J call TRBJ2-3; D may be TRBD1 or TRBD2 (6 bases each). The V gene lost 3 bases and the J gene lost 5 bases, with 12 bases spanning the gap. CDR3 size: 14 residues. Germline CDR1 reads WNHNN; CDR2 reads SYGVQD (reference sequence). In DNA form, the CDR3 reads TGCGCCAGCAGTGACGGGGGCGCAGGAGATACGCAGTATTTT. Its protein is CASSDGGAGDTQYF.

The chain employs TRBV2 and TRBJ1-1; the D gene is possibly TRBD1 (6 bases). Between the trimmed V and J ends, which lost 2 bases and 3 bases, there was a span of 7 bases. Germline loops: CDR1 SNHLY, CDR2 FYNNEI. The CDR3 runs 13 residues. CDR3 sequence: CASSEQGYTEAFF. CDR3 in DNA: TGTGCCAGCAGTGAACAGGGGTACACTGAAGCTTTCTTT.

The chain couples TRBV21-1 to TRBJ1-1. TRBV21-1 is reported as a pseudogene. This CDR3 is built from 9 residues. The CDR3 nucleotides are TGTGCCAGCAGCCTCGTAGCTTTCTTT. Translating it yields CASSLVAFF.

The DNA for the CDR3 is TGTGCCAGCAGCTTAGCGACGGGGCTCAACACCGGGGAGCTGTTTTTT. Translation gives CASSLATGLNTGELFF. This chain links TRBV7-6 with TRBJ2-2, with D perhaps TRBD1 or TRBD2 (5 bases each). The CDR3 is 16 residues long. In germline, CDR1 is SGHVS, CDR2 FNYEAQ. Trimming took 0 bases from V and 2 from J, leaving 10 bases between them. Drawing the rest from reference TRBV7-6 and TRBJ2-2, the complete variable domain is GAGVSQSPRYKVTKRGQDVALRCDPISGHVSLYWYRQALGQGPEFLTYFNYEAQQDKSGLPNDRFSAERPEGSISTLTIQRTEQRDSAMYRCASSLATGLNTGELFFGEGSRLTVL.

The rearrangement joins TRBV18 to TRBJ2-7, with D possibly being TRBD1 (6 bases). The germline V and J ends were trimmed by 3 bases and 5 bases, with 8 bases remaining between them. CDR1 and CDR2 (germline): KGHSH, LQKENI. This CDR3 has 12 amino acids. CDR3 sequence: CASSPGAHEQYF. The CDR3 DNA follows: TGTGCCAGCTCACCGGGGGCCCACGAGCAGTACTTC.

This rearrangement joins TRBV18 to TRBJ2-3, with a weak D call TRBD1 (6 bases). The V and J ends lost 2 bases and 4 bases respectively, with 7 bases between them. CDR3 length equals 13 residues. CDR1 and CDR2 (germline): KGHSH, LQKENI. In DNA, the CDR3 is TGTGCCAGCTCACCAGGGGGCGCAGATACGCAGTATTTT. It specifies CASSPGGADTQYF.

The chain has TRBV11-3 and TRBJ2-2; D is unresolved. This CDR3 has 14 residues. Per germline, CDR1 SGHNT and CDR2 YENEEA. Trimming pared 0 bases from V and 4 bases from J, leaving 6 bases between. The CDR3 loop reads CASSLDSATGELFF. The CDR3 nucleotides read TGTGCCAGCAGCTTAGACTCAGCCACCGGGGAGCTGTTTTTT. Complete variable domain (other parts from reference TRBV11-3 and TRBJ2-2): EAGVVQSPRYKIIEKKQPVAFWCNPISGHNTLYWYLQNLGQGPELLIRYENEEAVDDSQLPKDRFSAERLKGVDSTLKIQPAELGDSAVYLCASSLDSATGELFFGEGSRLTVL.

This clone was seen only a few times. This chain uses TRBV5-1 with TRBJ2-7; no definite D call. V was shortened by 1 base and J by 6 bases, with 14 bases between the two germline ends. CDR1 is SGHRS, CDR2 YFSETQ, per germline. The CDR3 is 14 amino acids. CDR3 loop: CASSLLPSGSEQYF. Written as DNA, the CDR3 is TGCGCCAGCAGCTTGCTGCCTAGTGGTAGCGAGCAGTACTTC.

This rearrangement joins TRBV6-5 to TRBJ2-7, with D maybe TRBD2 (6 bases). Germline V gene sequence: CDR1 MNHEY, CDR2 SVGAGI. CDR3 length: 14 amino acids. Trimming removed 3 bases at V and 2 bases at J, with 11 bases between. The CDR3: CASSYKAGTYEQYF. The CDR3 coding sequence is TGTGCCAGCAGTTATAAGGCGGGGACCTACGAGCAGTACTTC.

The CDR3 nucleotides read TGTGCCAGCAGCTCCCGTCGGGTCATGGGCACAGATACGCAGTATTTT. Protein sequence: CASSSRRVMGTDTQYF. The chain has TRBV9 and TRBJ2-3; the D is unclear. V shed 4 bases and J shed 1 base, with 16 bases lying between them. CDR1 is SGDLS and CDR2 is YYNGEE in the germline V gene. The CDR3 consists of 16 residues.

On this clone itself: It is unclear where the CDR3 begins or ends on the DNA, so no DNA is shown, and the CDR3 is as TCRdb lists it. This rearrangement joins TRBV7-2 to TRBJ1-3. The CDR3 region is 14 residues in length, termini included. CDR1 is SGHTA, CDR2 FQGNSA, per germline. The CDR3 sequence: CASSLSWGGGALYF.

The gene calls are TRBV27 and TRBJ2-1, with D maybe TRBD2 (6 bases). This CDR3 has 14 amino acids. Trimming pared 3 bases from V and 7 bases from J, leaving 13 bases between. Germline CDR1 MNHEY, CDR2 SMNVEV (reference sequence). This chain's CDR3 is CASSLRGSLNEQFF. The DNA for the CDR3 is TGTGCCAGCAGTTTGCGGGGCTCCCTTAATGAGCAGTTCTTC.

J is TRBJ2-1 and V is TRBV7-3; the match to TRBD2 covers 9 bases. The CDR3 is 13 residues long. The V gene's germline CDR1 is SGHTA and CDR2 FQGTGA. J was trimmed by 9 bases and V by 4 bases; bases with no gene match: 4. CDR3 DNA sequence: TGTGCCAGCAGCTCCCGTAGCGGGAGTGAGCAGTTCTTC. Translated, it gives CASSSRSGSEQFF.

The chain carries TRBV18 and TRBJ2-7; maybe TRBD2 (5 bases). V was pared by 4 bases and J by 3 bases, with 7 bases between. Per germline, CDR1 KGHSH and CDR2 LQKENI. CDR3 length: 12 amino acids. The CDR3 spells CASSQRSYEQYF. The CDR3 DNA is TGTGCCAGCTCACAGCGGAGCTACGAGCAGTACTTC.

The J gene is TRBJ2-2, the V gene TRBV3-1 (or the pseudogene TRBV3-2); no clear D gene. The CDR3 has 17 amino acids. From germline, CDR1 is LGHDT and CDR2 YNNKEL (reference sequence). Between the trimmed V and J ends, which lost 0 bases and 1 base, there was a span of 12 bases. The CDR3 DNA reads TGTGCCAGCAGCCAAGATAATAGCCTCCTGAACACCGGGGAGCTGTTTTTT. It yields the protein CASSQDNSLLNTGELFF.

The chain employs TRBV29-1 and TRBJ2-3; 12 bases are shared with TRBD1. Per the germline V gene, CDR1 is SQVTM and CDR2 is ANQGSEA. V dropped 7 bases and J dropped 2; count of bases not matched to a gene: 7. The CDR3 covers 15 residues. The CDR3 coding sequence is TGCAGCGCTTTCGGGACAGGGGGCATCACAGATACGCAGTATTTT. Its protein product is CSAFGTGGITDTQYF.

J is TRBJ2-6 and V is TRBV19; D possibly corresponds to TRBD2 (5 bases). Trimming removed 3 bases from V and 0 bases from J, with 9 bases in between. CDR3 length: 16 amino acids. CDR1 is LNHDA, CDR2 SQIVND, per germline (reference sequence). The CDR3 sequence is CASSIGGGSGANVLTF. In nucleotides, the CDR3 is TGTGCCAGTAGTATTGGAGGTGGCTCTGGGGCCAACGTCCTGACTTTC.

This clone was counted between two and nine times. The chain has TRBV7-3 and TRBJ2-7; no firm D call. Germline CDR1 SGHTA, CDR2 FQGTGA. The CDR3 consists of 15 residues. Trimming shortened V by 4 bases and J by 3 bases, and 16 bases separated the two germline ends. The CDR3 reads CASSSSVGPIYEQYF. In DNA, the CDR3 is TGTGCCAGCAGCTCATCAGTCGGACCGATCTACGAGCAGTACTTC.

The chain recombines TRBV29-1 with TRBJ1-1; D is uncertain. The germline gives CDR1 SQVTM, CDR2 ANQGSEA. The germline V and J ends were trimmed by 7 bases and 0 bases, with 15 bases remaining between them. CDR3 length: 14 amino acids. In DNA, the CDR3 is TGCAGCGCTAGCCCGGGGAATTTGAACACTGAAGCTTTCTTT. Its translation is CSASPGNLNTEAFF.

V usage is TRBV6-1 and J usage is TRBJ2-5, with no clear D. V lost 2 bases and J 1 base, leaving 17 bases between the germline ends. This CDR3 contains 17 residues. The germline V gene encodes CDR1 MNHNS and CDR2 SASEGT. This chain's CDR3 is CASSESRLAGVQETQYF. The CDR3 DNA sequence: TGTGCCAGCAGTGAATCCCGACTCGCCGGCGTCCAAGAGACCCAGTACTTC.

This clone came up once. The chain recombines TRBV5-1 with TRBJ1-2, with 10 bases identical to TRBD1. This CDR3 is 14 amino acids long. CDR1 is SGHRS and CDR2 is YFSETQ in the germline V gene. V dropped 3 bases and J dropped 8; count of bases not matched to a gene: 7. The CDR3 reads CASSWDRGEGGYTF. The CDR3 DNA follows: TGCGCCAGCAGCTGGGACAGGGGTGAAGGAGGCTACACCTTC.

The rearrangement joins TRBV24-1 to TRBJ2-5; 10 bases match TRBD2. V gave up 3 bases and J gave up 9 bases; unmatched junction bases: 6. CDR1 KGHDR and CDR2 SFDVKD come from the germline V gene. The CDR3 totals 14 residues. CDR3 sequence reads: CATSDSGRAMAQYF. In nucleotides, the CDR3 is TGTGCCACCAGTGATAGCGGGAGGGCGATGGCCCAGTACTTC.

The chain couples TRBV20-1 to TRBJ1-5, with D perhaps matching TRBD1 (5 bases). Germline V CDR1 and CDR2: DFQATT, SNEGSKA (reference sequence). The V end was cut by 3 bases, the J end by 2 bases, with 11 bases between. This CDR3 is 14 amino acids long. CDR3: CSASEGPRNQPQHF. As DNA, the CDR3 is TGCAGTGCTAGTGAGGGGCCACGCAATCAGCCCCAGCATTTT.

V gene TRBV5-1 combines with J gene TRBJ2-1; 7 bases map to TRBD2. Germline CDR1 reads SGHRS; CDR2 reads YFSETQ. The junction had 5 bases not matched to a gene; V was cut back by 0 bases and J by 2 bases. CDR3 length equals 16 residues. This chain's CDR3 is CASSLAAGDPYNEQFF. CDR3 DNA sequence: TGCGCCAGCAGCTTGGCCGCGGGAGACCCCTACAATGAGCAGTTCTTC.

The genes are TRBV2 and TRBJ2-3, with 9 bases aligning to TRBD2. V gave up 5 bases and J gave up 4 bases; unmatched junction bases: 4. The CDR3 runs 14 residues. Germline values: CDR1 SNHLY, CDR2 FYNNEI. The CDR3 spells CASSTGLAADTQYF. The CDR3 DNA reads TGTGCCAGCAGTACGGGACTAGCCGCAGATACGCAGTATTTT. The entire variable domain, with the rest obtained from reference TRBV2 and TRBJ2-3, is as follows: EPEVTQTPSHQVTQMGQEVILRCVPISNHLYFYWYRQILGQKVEFLVSFYNNEISEKSEIFDDQFSVERPDGSNFTLKIRSTKLEDSAMYFCASSTGLAADTQYFGPGTRLTVL.

CDR3 nucleotides: TGTGCCAGCACCCCTCCCGGACAGACCTACGAGCAGTACTTC. It yields the protein CASTPPGQTYEQYF. The V and J genes are TRBV5-4 and TRBJ2-7; perhaps TRBD1 as D (6 bases). Trimming took off 6 bases at V and 2 bases at J, with 15 bases between the two ends. This CDR3 is 14 amino acids long. Germline V CDR1 and CDR2: SGHNT, YYREEE (reference sequence).

The V gene is TRBV28, the J gene TRBJ2-1; D possibly corresponds to TRBD1 (6 bases). CDR1 is MDHEN, CDR2 SYDVKM, per germline. This CDR3 has 16 residues. V was clipped by 6 bases and J by 0 bases, with 15 bases between them. The CDR3 nucleotides are TGTGCCAGCAGGGAGCCTAACAGGGACTCCTACAATGAGCAGTTCTTC. Amino acids: CASREPNRDSYNEQFF.

The V call is TRBV5-5, the J call TRBJ2-1; either TRBD1 or TRBD2 may supply D (5 bases each). V was trimmed by 0 bases and J by 0 bases, leaving 10 bases between them. This CDR3 has 16 residues. Germline V CDR1 and CDR2: SGHKS, YYEKEE (reference sequence). Here the CDR3 reads CASSLERGASYNEQFF. DNA of the CDR3: TGTGCCAGCAGCTTGGAGCGAGGGGCCTCCTACAATGAGCAGTTCTTC. The variable domain in full, with the rest retrieved from reference TRBV5-5 and TRBJ2-1, is DAGVTQSPTHLIKTRGQQVTLRCSPISGHKSVSWYQQVLGQGPQFIFQYYEKEERGRGNFPDRFSARQFPNYSSELNVNALLLGDSALYLCASSLERGASYNEQFFGPGTRLTVL.